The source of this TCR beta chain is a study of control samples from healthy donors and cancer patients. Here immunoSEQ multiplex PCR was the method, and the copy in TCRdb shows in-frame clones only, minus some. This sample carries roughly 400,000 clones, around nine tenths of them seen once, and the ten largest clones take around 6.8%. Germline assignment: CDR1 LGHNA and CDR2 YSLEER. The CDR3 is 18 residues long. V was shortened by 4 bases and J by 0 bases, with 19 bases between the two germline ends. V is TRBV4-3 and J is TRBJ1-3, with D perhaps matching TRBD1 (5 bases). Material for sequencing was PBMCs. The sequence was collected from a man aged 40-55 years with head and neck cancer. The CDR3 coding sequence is TGCGCCAGCAGCCGCCTTTCCGGTACCGGGGGCTCTGGAAACACCATATATTTT. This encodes CASSRLSGTGGSGNTIYF.